The rows below give T cell receptor beta chains drawn from one sample of a study of OX40 agonist ivuxolimab in advanced cancers. Clones were sequenced by immunoSEQ multiplex PCR, and TCRdb holds only the in-frame ones, with some missing. This table holds around 53,000 clones, approximately 87% found once. The material was CD4+ or CD8+ T cells sorted from blood, obtained in a trial of the OX40 agonist ivuxolimab. The receptors derive from an adult with an advanced solid tumor such as melanoma, head and neck, liver or kidney cancer. The CDR3 runs from the conserved cysteine through the conserved F or W. Each record gives: V gene, J gene, CDR3 protein.

v_call: TRBV5-6
j_call: TRBJ1-5
cdr3_aa: CASSLQGTGNQPQHF

v_call: TRBV5-1
j_call: TRBJ2-5
cdr3_aa: CASSLQGTETQYF

v_call: TRBV10-2
j_call: TRBJ2-1
cdr3_aa: CASSHRSGSYNEQFF

v_call: TRBV18
j_call: TRBJ2-7
cdr3_aa: CASSSGSSYEQYF

v_call: TRBV27
j_call: TRBJ2-6
cdr3_aa: CASSLSGPGANVLTF

v_call: TRBV19
j_call: TRBJ2-2
cdr3_aa: CASRPGQGASVYSGELFF

v_call: TRBV28
j_call: TRBJ2-7
cdr3_aa: CASSQGTYEQYF

v_call: TRBV11-1
j_call: TRBJ2-5
cdr3_aa: CASSLPGTGGKKTQYF

v_call: TRBV10-3
j_call: TRBJ1-2
cdr3_aa: CAIRPTGGLNGYTF

v_call: TRBV6-6
j_call: TRBJ1-4
cdr3_aa: CASTSGRLKLFF

v_call: TRBV10-3
j_call: TRBJ2-1
cdr3_aa: CAISTTSGVEGNEQFF

v_call: TRBV6-5
j_call: TRBJ2-7
cdr3_aa: CASSYRDRAYEQYF

v_call: TRBV6-5
j_call: TRBJ1-1
cdr3_aa: CASSLVRGGNTEAFF

v_call: TRBV14
j_call: TRBJ2-1
cdr3_aa: CASSTGDRARGDEQFF

v_call: TRBV6-1
j_call: TRBJ1-5
cdr3_aa: CASSEVGGGKQPQHF

v_call: TRBV19
j_call: TRBJ2-7
cdr3_aa: CASRGETSGHYEQYF

v_call: TRBV5-1
j_call: TRBJ2-7
cdr3_aa: CASSLEGVGYEQYF

v_call: TRBV30
j_call: TRBJ1-4
cdr3_aa: CAWSGGDRGPTNEKLFF

v_call: TRBV11-1
j_call: TRBJ1-1
cdr3_aa: CASSSQGVTEAFF

v_call: TRBV9
j_call: TRBJ1-4
cdr3_aa: CASSVAGANEKLFF

v_call: TRBV4-2
j_call: TRBJ2-7
cdr3_aa: CASSQVGPPRSNEQYF

v_call: TRBV5-1
j_call: TRBJ1-6
cdr3_aa: CASSDPGVPLHF

v_call: TRBV6-5
j_call: TRBJ2-7
cdr3_aa: CASSYSRRMISYEQYF

v_call: TRBV6-5
j_call: TRBJ2-3
cdr3_aa: CASSGAGALEDTQYF

v_call: TRBV19
j_call: TRBJ1-1
cdr3_aa: CASGGVNTEAFF

v_call: TRBV6-4
j_call: TRBJ2-3
cdr3_aa: CASTIEGTQSTDTQYF

v_call: TRBV30
j_call: TRBJ1-3
cdr3_aa: CAYAPPVRTNTIYF

v_call: TRBV19
j_call: TRBJ2-3
cdr3_aa: CASKRTGASTDTQYF

v_call: TRBV10-3
j_call: TRBJ1-1
cdr3_aa: CATVRTQNTEAFF

v_call: TRBV27
j_call: TRBJ1-2
cdr3_aa: CASRPGTDYSAYGYTF

v_call: TRBV5-4
j_call: TRBJ1-2
cdr3_aa: CASSTPTGGDYGYTF

v_call: TRBV5-1
j_call: TRBJ1-1
cdr3_aa: CASSLNRDGTEAFF

v_call: TRBV6-6
j_call: TRBJ2-6
cdr3_aa: CASSYQISGANVLTF

v_call: TRBV19
j_call: TRBJ1-1
cdr3_aa: CASSTQGANTEAFF

v_call: TRBV6-5
j_call: TRBJ1-4
cdr3_aa: CASSLGGGGHEKLFF

v_call: TRBV2
j_call: TRBJ1-4
cdr3_aa: CASSPNLGHEKLFF

v_call: TRBV9
j_call: TRBJ1-2
cdr3_aa: CASSVDGDPNYGYTF

v_call: TRBV30
j_call: TRBJ1-5
cdr3_aa: CAFRVSNQPQHF

v_call: TRBV6-1
j_call: TRBJ1-2
cdr3_aa: CASSVPDRAFGYTF

v_call: TRBV4-2
j_call: TRBJ2-5
cdr3_aa: CASSQETQQETQYF

v_call: TRBV19
j_call: TRBJ1-2
cdr3_aa: CASSTNPGQGKNYGYTF

v_call: TRBV9
j_call: TRBJ1-1
cdr3_aa: CASSVHWEVTEAFF

v_call: TRBV2
j_call: TRBJ2-2
cdr3_aa: CASITGSLPGELFF